Listed here are 28 T cell receptor beta chains from one sample, sequenced in a study of T cells after posttransplantation cyclophosphamide. Libraries were prepared by immunoSEQ multiplex PCR; TCRdb keeps only in-frame clonotypes and omits some of them. This table has roughly 7,000 clones, 65% to 85% appearing once. Sequenced material: memory CD4+ T cells sorted from blood. Source of these receptors: a woman between 45 and 60 years old in good health and a related stem cell transplant donor.

The rearrangement uses TRBV4-1 and TRBJ2-7, with 7 bases matching TRBD2. This CDR3 has 13 residues. V shed 8 bases, J shed 5 bases, and the junction held 9 bases outside the gene matches. Germline CDR1 reads MGHRA; CDR2 reads YSYEKL. Written as DNA, the CDR3 is TGCGCCAGCCGGGAGCGGGAACAGGACGAGCAGTACTTC. Protein sequence: CASREREQDEQYF.

There are a few counts of this clone. The rearrangement uses TRBV2 and TRBJ1-1; D is undetermined. This CDR3 spans 12 amino acids. V gave up 4 bases and J gave up 1 base, with 4 bases separating them. Germline V gene data show CDR1 as SNHLY and CDR2 as FYNNEI. CDR3 loop: CASSGENTEAFF. Written as DNA, the CDR3 is TGTGCCAGCAGTGGAGAGAACACTGAAGCTTTCTTT.

V usage is TRBV9 and J usage is TRBJ1-2; 8 bases are a match to TRBD1. Germline V gives CDR1 SGDLS, CDR2 YYNGEE. The V and J ends lost 0 bases and 3 bases, in that order; junction bases with no gene match: 4. This CDR3 has 15 residues. The CDR3 nucleotides read TGTGCCAGCAGCGTAGGGACAGGGAGATACTATGGCTACACCTTC. Protein product: CASSVGTGRYYGYTF.

This clone appeared a few times. The CDR3 DNA follows: TGTGCCAGCACGGCACAGGGGGGCTTGAACACTGAAGCTTTCTTT. Amino acids: CASTAQGGLNTEAFF. The chain employs TRBV2 and TRBJ1-1; 8 bases line up with TRBD1. The CDR3 has 15 amino acids. V trimming: 7 bases; J trimming: 0 bases; junction bases outside the gene matches: 7. Germline CDR1 and CDR2: SNHLY and FYNNEI.

The V gene is TRBV7-6, the J gene TRBJ2-7; 9 positions match TRBD1. The CDR3 is 15 residues long. V was pared by 1 base and J by 5 bases, with 6 bases of the junction left unmatched. Per germline, CDR1 SGHVS and CDR2 FNYEAQ. CDR3 residues: CASSLGGTGFDEQYF. The CDR3 nucleotides are TGTGCCAGCAGCTTAGGGGGGACAGGGTTCGACGAGCAGTACTTC.

The rearrangement uses TRBV5-8 and TRBJ1-2; maybe TRBD1 (5 bases). Looked up from germline, CDR1 is SGHTS and CDR2 is YDEGEE. V was trimmed by 3 bases and J by 2 bases, leaving 17 bases between them. The CDR3 covers 16 residues. The CDR3 bases are TGTGCCAGCAGCTGGGAAAACAGGTTTTGGAACTATGGCTACACCTTC. Translation: CASSWENRFWNYGYTF.

This clone turned up a few times. This sequence joins TRBV6-5 and TRBJ1-2, with 9 positions matching TRBD1. This CDR3 has 15 residues. Germline V gives CDR1 MNHEY, CDR2 SVGAGI. The V segment lost 5 bases and the J segment 6 bases; nucleotides outside the gene matches: 10. DNA of the CDR3: TGTGCCAGCAGTGCGGGACAGGGTCTCACTCATGGCTACACCTTC. This gives the protein CASSAGQGLTHGYTF.

The chain employs TRBV16 and TRBJ1-5; 8 nucleotides align to TRBD1. The length of the CDR3 is 18 residues. Germline V gives CDR1 KGHSY, CDR2 FQNENV. V dropped 4 bases and J dropped 1; count of bases not matched to a gene: 12. In DNA form, the CDR3 reads TGTGCCAGCAGCCCCCGGACAGGGTCGAGGGTAAGCAATCAGCCCCAGCATTTT. It yields the protein CASSPRTGSRVSNQPQHF.

This sequence joins TRBV28 and TRBJ2-5; 9 nucleotides line up with TRBD1. The end of the DNA aligns better with TRBJ2-7, so the J call may be wrong. The CDR3 contains 13 residues. CDR1 is MDHEN, CDR2 SYDVKM, per germline. CDR3 in DNA: TGTGCCAGCAGACGGGACAGGGTCTACGAGCAGTACTTC. It encodes CASRRDRVYEQYF.

The table lists this clone with a few counts. The junction departs from germline at one end; a sequencing error may be responsible. J is TRBJ2-7 and V is TRBV23-1; 9 bases map to TRBD1. TRBV23-1 falls under the ORF class, with uncertain function. CDR3 length: 13 residues. The CDR3 DNA reads as TGCGCCCGCAGGGGACAGGGTTCCTACGAGCAGTACTTC. It yields the protein CARRGQGSYEQYF.

The J gene is TRBJ2-7, the V gene TRBV5-6; D is uncertain. V dropped 2 bases and J dropped 0 bases, with 9 bases sitting between them. The length of the CDR3 is 14 residues. Looked up from germline, CDR1 is SGHDT and CDR2 is YYEEEE. This CDR3 is CASSFSASSYEQYF. CDR3 bases: TGTGCCAGCAGCTTCAGCGCGAGCTCCTACGAGCAGTACTTC.

The chain joins TRBV6-1 to TRBJ2-7; 9 bases fit TRBD2. The CDR3 spans 14 residues. V was pared by 3 bases and J by 0 bases, with 0 bases of the junction left unmatched. Germline V lookup: CDR1 MNHNS, CDR2 SASEGT. CDR3 amino acids: CASSETSGSYEQYF. The CDR3 DNA is TGTGCCAGCAGTGAGACTAGCGGCTCCTACGAGCAGTACTTC.

This sequence joins TRBV13 and TRBJ2-5, with 8 bases that match TRBD2. Germline loops: CDR1 PRHDT, CDR2 FYEKMQ (reference sequence). V was clipped by 4 bases and J by 1 base; unmatched bases: 8. The CDR3 length is 16 residues. The CDR3 reads CASSSQLAAVQETQYF. As DNA, the CDR3 is TGTGCCAGCAGCTCCCAACTAGCGGCAGTCCAAGAGACCCAGTACTTC.

This chain joins TRBV2 and TRBJ2-7; 8 bases match TRBD1. Germline lookup yields CDR1 SNHLY and CDR2 FYNNEI. Trimming removed 0 bases from V and 7 bases from J; junction bases left unmatched: 14. CDR3 length: 17 residues. CDR3 region: CASSEARGGRGRGEQYF. The DNA of the CDR3 is TGTGCCAGCAGTGAAGCGCGAGGCGGCAGGGGGCGCGGGGAGCAGTACTTC.

V gene TRBV7-2 combines with J gene TRBJ1-2, with D perhaps TRBD1 (5 bases). CDR1 and CDR2 (germline): SGHTA, FQGNSA. The CDR3 has 14 amino acids. V gave up 3 bases and J gave up 11 bases, with 19 bases separating them. CDR3 in DNA: TGTGCCAGCAGCTTGTCCTCGACAGAACACCCTTACACCTTC. Translation: CASSLSSTEHPYTF. Together with reference TRBV7-2 and TRBJ1-2, the CDR3 gives the full variable domain: GAGVSQSPSNKVTEKGKDVELRCDPISGHTALYWYRQSLGQGLEFLIYFQGNSAPDKSGLPSDRFSAERTGGSVSTLTIQRTQQEDSAVYLCASSLSSTEHPYTFGSGTRLTVV.

The gene calls are TRBV29-1 and TRBJ2-3; D is unclear. Germline V CDR1 and CDR2: SQVTM, ANQGSEA. Deletions cut 1 base from V and 1 base from J, with 9 bases between. This CDR3 contains 14 residues. CDR3 coding DNA: TGCAGCGTTGAAGCCTGGGCTCGCACAGATACGCAGTATTTT. It encodes CSVEAWARTDTQYF.

The chain couples TRBV7-2 to TRBJ2-7; a possible D gene is TRBD2 (5 bases). Germline V gives CDR1 SGHTA, CDR2 FQGNSA. There are 13 residues in the CDR3. Trimming took 0 bases from V and 6 from J, leaving 9 bases between them. In DNA form, the CDR3 reads TGTGCCAGCAGCTTAGCGCAACGGGGCGAGCAGTACTTC. Its translation is CASSLAQRGEQYF.

This clone occurred a few times. CDR3 protein: CASSSGGLNTGELFF. The CDR3 nucleotides are TGTGCCAGCAGTTCGGGAGGACTGAACACCGGGGAGCTGTTTTTT. The V and J genes are TRBV28 and TRBJ2-2, with 7 bases lining up with TRBD2. The CDR3 consists of 15 residues. CDR1 is MDHEN and CDR2 is SYDVKM in the germline V gene. Trimming took 4 bases from V and 1 from J; bases not matched to a gene: 3.

The chain employs TRBV5-1 and TRBJ2-4; 8 bases are shared with TRBD1. CDR1 and CDR2 (germline): SGHRS, YFSETQ. CDR3 size: 16 residues. Unmatched junction bases numbered 10, after V lost 4 bases and J lost 4 bases. The CDR3 DNA sequence: TGCGCCAGCAGCGATTTAAGCCGGGACAGGAAAAACATTCAGTACTTC. The encoded protein is CASSDLSRDRKNIQYF.

This chain uses TRBV18 with TRBJ2-7; 9 bases fit TRBD1. CDR1 is KGHSH, CDR2 LQKENI, per germline. V gave up 3 bases and J gave up 6 bases; unmatched junction bases: 6. This CDR3 comprises 14 residues. The CDR3 nucleotides read TGTGCCAGCTCACCGGGGACAGGGATGGTCGAGCAGTACTTC. Translating gives CASSPGTGMVEQYF.

This sequence joins TRBV1 and TRBJ2-1; TRBD2 is the table's D call, not checked against the DNA. TRBV1 is a documented pseudogene. The CDR3 totals 17 residues. Here the CDR3 reads CTSSRETSGRVYNEQFF. The CDR3 DNA sequence: TGCACCAGCAGCCGAGAGACTAGCGGGAGGGTTTACAATGAGCAGTTCTTC.

This chain uses TRBV10-3 with TRBJ2-1, with 9 nucleotides matching TRBD2. The V segment lost 7 bases and the J segment 6 bases; nucleotides outside the gene matches: 13. The CDR3 runs to 16 residues. CDR1 ENHRY and CDR2 SYGVKD come from the germline V gene. This chain's CDR3 is CAIMGRGTSRGNEQFF. DNA for the CDR3: TGTGCCATCATGGGCCGGGGGACTAGCAGGGGCAATGAGCAGTTCTTC.

The chain recombines TRBV7-8 with TRBJ2-1, with 9 bases lining up with TRBD2. Germline lookup yields CDR1 SGHVS and CDR2 FQNEAQ. The CDR3 has 15 residues. Germline trimming cut 5 bases from V and 8 bases from J; bases unmatched to any gene: 10. The CDR3 DNA reads TGTGCCAGCAGCCTTGGAGCGGGAGGCGAATATGAGCAGTTCTTC. This codes for CASSLGAGGEYEQFF. Supplemented by reference TRBV7-8 and TRBJ2-1, the full variable domain reads GAGVSQSPRYKVAKRGQDVALRCDPISGHVSLFWYQQALGQGPEFLTYFQNEAQLDKSGLPSDRFFAERPEGSVSTLKIQRTQQEDSAVYLCASSLGAGGEYEQFFGPGTRLTVL.

The J gene is TRBJ2-7, the V gene TRBV19; no definite D call. Germline V gene sequence: CDR1 LNHDA, CDR2 SQIVND (reference sequence). The ends were cut back, 4 bases at V and 2 bases at J, with 18 bases in the middle. This CDR3 spans 16 amino acids. CDR3 nucleotides: TGTGCCAGTAGTACCCCCTTTGGGCCGAAACCCTACGAGCAGTACTTC. It codes for CASSTPFGPKPYEQYF.

This clone was recorded only once. V is TRBV18 and J is TRBJ1-4; D perhaps matches TRBD1 (6 bases). The V end was cut by 2 bases, the J end by 5 bases, with 15 bases between. The CDR3 runs to 16 residues. The germline V gene has CDR1 KGHSH and CDR2 LQKENI. The CDR3 nucleotides read TGTGCCAGCTCACCAAGGCTGACAGGAGGAAATGAAAAACTGTTTTTT. It is translated as CASSPRLTGGNEKLFF.

The rearrangement uses TRBV7-9 and TRBJ1-3; no firm D call. Trimming stripped 4 bases from V and 0 bases from J, with 10 bases between. The CDR3 runs 15 residues. Per the germline V gene, CDR1 is SEHNR and CDR2 is FQNEAQ (reference sequence). CDR3 sequence (DNA): TGTGCCAGCAGCTCCTCAGGTAGCTCTGGAAACACCATATATTTT. Protein product: CASSSSGSSGNTIYF. Drawing the rest from reference TRBV7-9 and TRBJ1-3, the complete variable domain is DTGVSQNPRHKITKRGQNVTFRCDPISEHNRLYWYRQTLGQGPEFLTYFQNEAQLEKSRLLSDRFSAERPKGSFSTLEIQRTEQGDSAMYLCASSSSGSSGNTIYFGEGSWLTVV.

This clone was counted between two and nine times. The V and J genes are TRBV5-6 and TRBJ1-5; D is undetermined. Trimming pared 3 bases from V and 3 bases from J, leaving 10 bases between. From germline, CDR1 is SGHDT and CDR2 YYEEEE. The CDR3 spans 14 residues. Written as DNA, the CDR3 is TGTGCCAGCAGCTGGCACGGGTTCAATCAGCCCCAGCATTTT. Its translation is CASSWHGFNQPQHF.

This clone has more than one count but fewer than ten. This rearrangement joins TRBV28 to TRBJ2-7, with a weak D call TRBD1 (5 bases). This CDR3 is built from 12 residues. CDR1 is MDHEN and CDR2 is SYDVKM in the germline V gene. Trimming left V 8 bases short and J 0 bases short, with 8 bases between. The CDR3 nucleotides are TGTGCCAGCGGGGCGACCTCCTACGAGCAGTACTTC. It codes for CASGATSYEQYF.